Listed here is a single T cell receptor (beta chain). This sample is part of a study of cytotoxic CD8 clonotypes in ibrutinib-treated CLL. Trimming took 1 base from V and 10 from J, leaving 8 bases between them. The length of the CDR3 is 12 residues. The germline V gene has CDR1 LNHDA and CDR2 SQIVND (reference sequence). Method: immunoSEQ multiplex PCR; TCRdb's copy keeps in-frame clones and lacks some. The profile covers 85,000 or so clones, with more than 75% appearing a single time and more than 4.5% taken by the ten largest. The receptor was isolated from a human donor with chronic lymphocytic leukemia. This chain joins TRBV19 and TRBJ2-1; D is undetermined. The specimen was PBMCs, collected after 12 months of ibrutinib treatment. DNA for the CDR3: TGTGCCAGTAGTATAGGGGCGGCCGAGCAGTTCTTC. Protein product: CASSIGAAEQFF.